This note documents a single TCR beta chain sequence. This clone was picked up one time. Its recognized antigen is unknown. No much larger clone is present one base from it, and per-base qualities are unavailable. Synthetic TCR analog templates were spiked into each PCR so that absolute template abundance could be estimated from read counts. TCRbeta CDR3 regions were amplified from genomic DNA with bias-controlled V and J gene primers using the immunoSEQ assay. Rearranged TCRbeta segments were sequenced at approximately 20X coverage. The authors' pipeline ran thus. Sequencing errors were corrected by clustering and CDR3s were annotated against IMGT to assign V, D and J genes. Only productive TCRbeta rearrangements were used in downstream analyses, excluding out-of-frame or stop-codon sequences. Clonality was computed as one minus Shannon entropy normalized by the log of the number of unique productive sequences. Fisher's exact test with Benjamini-Hochberg correction, at a threshold of adjusted p below 0.01, was used to find clones that differed between time points or between blood and tumor. The immuneACCESS repertoire file appears here via TCRdb, limited to in-frame rearrangements. These files lack a portion of the clones; in checked studies, under half of the deficit traces to unresolved V genes, and the cause of the others is not known. D and trimming come from the DNA, and the V and J calls and clone size come from that table. Across this sample there are 90,000 or so clones, with about 89% seen only once. The ten biggest clones cover roughly 0.88% of the sample.

The data were obtained in a study of PD-L1 blockade in urothelial cancer (dated by TCRdb to between 2016 and 2019). For context, the study as a whole: All patients started therapy around 2014 and received atezolizumab 1,200 mg intravenously every 3 weeks. About 90% of the roughly 29 patients were males with bladder-origin urothelial cancer, and about 65% of the roughly 30 reported a prior smoking history. Patients had an ECOG performance status of 0 or 1 and had received between 0 and 3 prior chemotherapy regimens. Blood samples were analyzed at 3 weeks after treatment start (second dose) and at 6 weeks after treatment start. Blood samples gave median yields of around 150,000 T cells and 82,636 unique TCRs, along with a median clonality of approximately 0.08. The study, an exploratory multi-omic analysis, examined somatic, immune and clinical correlates of response to PD-L1 blockade with atezolizumab in urothelial cancer. Pretreatment tumor samples, along with matched peripheral blood serially collected before and after atezolizumab treatment, were subjected to TCR sequencing. Durable clinical benefit was defined as a progression-free survival longer than 6 months, and TCR features were additionally tested against progression-free survival and overall survival. In the same patients who had TCR sequencing, pretreatment tumors also underwent whole exome sequencing and RNA sequencing. Durable clinical benefit was achieved by nine patients and was not achieved by 20 patients. Twenty-nine patients had pretreatment blood TCR-seq, about 25 had at least one posttreatment blood collection, and about 25 had tumor TCR-seq. On the study overall, not on this receptor specifically: Because the sample size was small (n of about 27) and many exploratory analyses were performed, the results are intended to be hypothesis-generating. Improved progression-free and overall survival was found to be associated with pretreatment peripheral blood TCR clonality below the median. Among patients with durable benefit, tumor-associated TCR clones showed greater expansion in peripheral blood 3 weeks after treatment started (n of about 21, p = 0.022).

Explained via the paper, the time point label denotes: pretreatment peripheral blood. A cohort of some 29 patients with locally advanced or metastatic urothelial carcinoma, treated at Memorial Sloan Kettering on a trial protocol, was included. Peripheral blood mononuclear cells were collected from each patient pretreatment and during treatment, giving between 1 and 8 total time points per patient. The Qiagen DNeasy Blood extraction kit was used to purify genomic DNA from total PBMCs and tumor samples. PBMCs were collected pretreatment and during treatment, and were isolated and stored as previously described. From the cysteine up to the phenylalanine, the CDR3 has a length of 12 residues. The retained sequence is limited to the CDR3, 36 bases, with the frame set at the first base. CDR1 SGHNT and CDR2 YYREEE are derived from the germline V gene (reference sequence).

The chain joins TRBV5-4 to TRBJ2-3; TRBD2 matches 7 bases in the middle. The receptor comes from a woman aged 80 or older with urothelial cancer. The sample in question was PBMCs, obtained around atezolizumab (anti-PD-L1) treatment. The CDR3 protein is CAAGTIRDTQYF. The nucleotide sequence is given as TGTGCAGCGGGGACTATAAGAGATACGCAGTATTTT.